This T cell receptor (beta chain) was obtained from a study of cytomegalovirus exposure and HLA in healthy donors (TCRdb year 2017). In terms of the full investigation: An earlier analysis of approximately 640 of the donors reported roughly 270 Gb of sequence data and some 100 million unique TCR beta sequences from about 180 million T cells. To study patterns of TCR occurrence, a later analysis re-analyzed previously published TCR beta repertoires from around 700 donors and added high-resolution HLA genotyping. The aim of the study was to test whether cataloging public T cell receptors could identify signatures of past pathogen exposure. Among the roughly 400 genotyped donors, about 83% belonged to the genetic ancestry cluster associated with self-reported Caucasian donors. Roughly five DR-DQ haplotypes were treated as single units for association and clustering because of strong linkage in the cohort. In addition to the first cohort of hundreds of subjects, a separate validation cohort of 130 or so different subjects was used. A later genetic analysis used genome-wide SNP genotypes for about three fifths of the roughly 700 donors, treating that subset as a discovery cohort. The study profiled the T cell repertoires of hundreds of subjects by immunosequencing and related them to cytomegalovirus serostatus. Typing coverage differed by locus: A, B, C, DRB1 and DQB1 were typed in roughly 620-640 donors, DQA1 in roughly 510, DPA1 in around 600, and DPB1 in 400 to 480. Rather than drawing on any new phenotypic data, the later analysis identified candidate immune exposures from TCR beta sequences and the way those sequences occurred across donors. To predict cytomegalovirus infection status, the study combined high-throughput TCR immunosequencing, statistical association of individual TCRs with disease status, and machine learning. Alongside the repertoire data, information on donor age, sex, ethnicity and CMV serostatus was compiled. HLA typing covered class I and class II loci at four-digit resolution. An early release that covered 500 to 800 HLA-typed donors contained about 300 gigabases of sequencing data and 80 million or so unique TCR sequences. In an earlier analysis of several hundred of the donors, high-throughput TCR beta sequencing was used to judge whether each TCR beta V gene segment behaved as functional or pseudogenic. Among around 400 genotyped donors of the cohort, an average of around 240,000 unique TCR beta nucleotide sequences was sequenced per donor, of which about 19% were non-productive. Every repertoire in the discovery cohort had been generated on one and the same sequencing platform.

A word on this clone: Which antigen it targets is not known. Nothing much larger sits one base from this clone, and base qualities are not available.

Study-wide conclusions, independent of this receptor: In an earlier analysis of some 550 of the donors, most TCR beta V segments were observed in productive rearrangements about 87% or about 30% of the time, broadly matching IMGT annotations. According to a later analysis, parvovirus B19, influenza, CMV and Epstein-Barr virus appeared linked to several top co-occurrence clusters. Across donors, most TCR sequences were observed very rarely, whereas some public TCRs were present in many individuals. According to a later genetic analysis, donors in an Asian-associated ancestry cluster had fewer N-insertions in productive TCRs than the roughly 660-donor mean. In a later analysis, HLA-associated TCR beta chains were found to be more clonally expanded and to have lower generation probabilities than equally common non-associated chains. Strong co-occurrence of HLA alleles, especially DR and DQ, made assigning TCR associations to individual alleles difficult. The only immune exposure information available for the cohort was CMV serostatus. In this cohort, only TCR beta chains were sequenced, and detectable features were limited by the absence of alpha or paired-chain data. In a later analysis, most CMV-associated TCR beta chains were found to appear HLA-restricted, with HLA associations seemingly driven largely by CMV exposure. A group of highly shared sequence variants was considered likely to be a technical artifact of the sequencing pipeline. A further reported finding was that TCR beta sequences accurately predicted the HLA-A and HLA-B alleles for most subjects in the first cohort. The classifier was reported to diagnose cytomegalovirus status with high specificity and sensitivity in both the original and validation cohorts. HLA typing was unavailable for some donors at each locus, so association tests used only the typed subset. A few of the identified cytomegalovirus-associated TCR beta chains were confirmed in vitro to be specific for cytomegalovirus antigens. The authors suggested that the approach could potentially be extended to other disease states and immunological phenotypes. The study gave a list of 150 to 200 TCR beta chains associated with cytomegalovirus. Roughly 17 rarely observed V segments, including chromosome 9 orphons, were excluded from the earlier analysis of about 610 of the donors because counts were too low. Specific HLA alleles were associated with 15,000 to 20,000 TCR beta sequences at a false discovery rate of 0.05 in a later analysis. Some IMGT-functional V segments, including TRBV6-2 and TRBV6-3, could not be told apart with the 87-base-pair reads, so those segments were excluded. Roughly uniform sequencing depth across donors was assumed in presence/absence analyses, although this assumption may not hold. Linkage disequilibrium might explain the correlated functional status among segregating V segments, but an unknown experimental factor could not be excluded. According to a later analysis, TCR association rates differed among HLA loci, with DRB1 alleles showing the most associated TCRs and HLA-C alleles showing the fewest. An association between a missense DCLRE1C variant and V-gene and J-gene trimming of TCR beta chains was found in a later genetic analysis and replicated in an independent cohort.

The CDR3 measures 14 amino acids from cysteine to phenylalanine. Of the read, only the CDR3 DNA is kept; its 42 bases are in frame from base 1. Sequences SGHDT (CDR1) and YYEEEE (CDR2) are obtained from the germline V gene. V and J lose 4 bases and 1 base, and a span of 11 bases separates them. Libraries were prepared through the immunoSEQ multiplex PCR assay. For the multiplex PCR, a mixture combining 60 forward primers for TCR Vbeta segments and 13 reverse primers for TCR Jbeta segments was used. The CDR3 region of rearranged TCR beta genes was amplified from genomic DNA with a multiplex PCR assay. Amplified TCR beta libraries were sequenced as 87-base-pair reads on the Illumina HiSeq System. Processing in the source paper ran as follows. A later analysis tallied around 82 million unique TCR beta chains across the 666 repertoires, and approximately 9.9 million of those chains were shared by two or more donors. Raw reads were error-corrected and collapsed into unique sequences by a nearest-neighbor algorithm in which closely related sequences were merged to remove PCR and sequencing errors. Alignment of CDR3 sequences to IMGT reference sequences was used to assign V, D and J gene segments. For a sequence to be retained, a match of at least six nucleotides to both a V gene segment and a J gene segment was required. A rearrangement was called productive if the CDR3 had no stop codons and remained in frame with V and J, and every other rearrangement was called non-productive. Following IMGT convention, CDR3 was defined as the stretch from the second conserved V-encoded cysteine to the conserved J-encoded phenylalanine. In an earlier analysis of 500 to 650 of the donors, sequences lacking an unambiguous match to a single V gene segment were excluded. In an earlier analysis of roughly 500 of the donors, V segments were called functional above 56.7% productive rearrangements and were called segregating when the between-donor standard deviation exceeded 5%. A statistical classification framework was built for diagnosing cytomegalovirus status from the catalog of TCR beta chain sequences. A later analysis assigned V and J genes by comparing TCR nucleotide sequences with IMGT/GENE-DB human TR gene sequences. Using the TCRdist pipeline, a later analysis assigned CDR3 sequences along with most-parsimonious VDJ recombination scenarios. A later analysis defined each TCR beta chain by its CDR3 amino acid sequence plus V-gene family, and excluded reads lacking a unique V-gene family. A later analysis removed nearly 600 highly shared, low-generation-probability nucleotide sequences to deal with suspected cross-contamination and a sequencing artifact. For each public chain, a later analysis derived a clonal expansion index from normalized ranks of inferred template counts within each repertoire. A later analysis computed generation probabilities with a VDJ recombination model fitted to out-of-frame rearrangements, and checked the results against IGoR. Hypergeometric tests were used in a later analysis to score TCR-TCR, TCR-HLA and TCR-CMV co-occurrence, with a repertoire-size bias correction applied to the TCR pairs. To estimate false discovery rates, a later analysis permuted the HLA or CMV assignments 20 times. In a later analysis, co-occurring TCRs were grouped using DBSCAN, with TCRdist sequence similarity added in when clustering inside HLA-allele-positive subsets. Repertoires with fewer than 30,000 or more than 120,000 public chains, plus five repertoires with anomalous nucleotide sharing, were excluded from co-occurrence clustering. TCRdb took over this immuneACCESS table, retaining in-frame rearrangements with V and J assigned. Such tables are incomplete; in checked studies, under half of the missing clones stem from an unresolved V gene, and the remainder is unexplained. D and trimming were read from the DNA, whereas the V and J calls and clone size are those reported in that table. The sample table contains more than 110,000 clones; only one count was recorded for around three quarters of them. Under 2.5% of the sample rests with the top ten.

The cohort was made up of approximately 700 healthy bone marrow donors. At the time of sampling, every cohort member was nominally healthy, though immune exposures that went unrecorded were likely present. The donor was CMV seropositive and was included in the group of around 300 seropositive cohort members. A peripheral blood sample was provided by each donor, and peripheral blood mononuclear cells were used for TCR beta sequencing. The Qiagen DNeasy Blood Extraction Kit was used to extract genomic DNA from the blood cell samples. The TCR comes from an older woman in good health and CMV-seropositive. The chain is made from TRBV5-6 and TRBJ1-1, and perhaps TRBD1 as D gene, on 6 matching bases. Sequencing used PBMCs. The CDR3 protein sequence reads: CASSVRGGNTEAFF. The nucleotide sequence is TGTGCCAGCAGCGTTCGAGGGGGGAACACTGAAGCTTTCTTT.